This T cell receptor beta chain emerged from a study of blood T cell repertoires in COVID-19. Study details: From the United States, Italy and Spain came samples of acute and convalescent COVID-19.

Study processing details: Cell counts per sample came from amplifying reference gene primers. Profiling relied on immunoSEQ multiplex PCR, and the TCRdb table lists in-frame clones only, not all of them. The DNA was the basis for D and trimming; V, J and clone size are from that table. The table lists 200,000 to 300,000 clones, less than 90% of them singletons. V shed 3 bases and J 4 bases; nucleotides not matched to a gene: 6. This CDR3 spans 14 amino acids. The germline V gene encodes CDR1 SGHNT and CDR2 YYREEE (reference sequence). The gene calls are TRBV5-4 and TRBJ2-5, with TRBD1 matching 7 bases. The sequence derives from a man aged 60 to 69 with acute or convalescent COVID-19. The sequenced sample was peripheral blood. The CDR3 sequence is CASSSTGESETQYF. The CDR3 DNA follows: TGTGCCAGCAGCTCTACAGGGGAGTCAGAGACCCAGTACTTC.